This is a list of T cell receptor beta chains from one sample in a study of shared clonotypes between healthy human individuals. Profiled with immunoSEQ multiplex PCR; TCRdb holds only in-frame clones, not every one. The table lists about 520,000 clones, 70% to 80% of them singletons, with about 12% in the top ten. The specimen was PBMCs. The receptors here all came from a woman aged 40 to 55 in good health. Some clones in this sample may be carry-over from other donors' samples. CDR3s include the opening cysteine and the closing phenylalanine or tryptophan. A D gene is named only where the DNA matches it firmly. Rows may omit the clone size; those that give it use once, few, many or a size class.

V gene	J gene	clone size	D gene	CDR3 DNA	CDR3 protein
TRBV6-5	TRBJ2-7	.	.	TGTGCCAGCAGTTTCCTTCTGGGCTCCTACGAGCAGTACTTC	CASSFLLGSYEQYF
TRBV7-9	TRBJ1-2	.	.	TGTGCCAGCAGCTCCCGCCGTTGGGGCCACGGCTACACCTTC	CASSSRRWGHGYTF
TRBV12-5	TRBJ1-1	.	.	TGTGCTAGTGCCCGCGACAGCCCAACATCTGAAGCTTTCTTT	CASARDSPTSEAFF
TRBV2	TRBJ2-3	.	.	TGTGCCAGCAGTGGCAGGGGAGATACGCAGTATTTT	CASSGRGDTQYF
TRBV7-3	TRBJ2-1	.	.	TGTGCCAGCAGCTTATGGGGGCAGGGGTTGAATGAGCAGTTCTTC	CASSLWGQGLNEQFF
TRBV5-1	TRBJ1-1	.	.	TGCGCCAGCAGCCTAAGGGGAGACGAGACTGAAGCTTTCTTT	CASSLRGDETEAFF
TRBV5-1	TRBJ2-3	.	.	TGCGCCAGCAGCTTGGGACTGGGTGGCACAGATACGCAGTATTTT	CASSLGLGGTDTQYF
TRBV21-1	TRBJ2-7	.	.	TGTGCCAGCAGCAAAGGGGGTCCAGGGCCGACTTCCTACGAGCAGTACTTC	CASSKGGPGPTSYEQYF
TRBV18	TRBJ1-2	few	.	TGTGCCAGCTCACCACTGGGACAATCCCGAGGGGGCTACACCTTC	CASSPLGQSRGGYTF
TRBV18	TRBJ1-1	.	TRBD1	TGTGCCAGCTCACGGGCTGGACAGGTTTTGGGCACTGAAGCTTTCTTT	CASSRAGQVLGTEAFF
TRBV5-1	TRBJ2-7	.	.	TGCGCCAGCAGCACAGCGGGTAGTAACAATTACGAGCAGTACTTC	CASSTAGSNNYEQYF
TRBV18	TRBJ2-7	few	TRBD1	TGTGCCAGCTCACCAAACCCGGTCCGGACAGGGTACACATACAGCTCCTACGAGCAGTACTTC	CASSPNPVRTGYTYSSYEQYF
TRBV30	TRBJ2-7	medium-sized	TRBD2	TGTGCCTGGAGTGTACGGCGGGAGGGCTTCTACGAGCAGTACTTC	CAWSVRREGFYEQYF
TRBV30	TRBJ1-1	.	TRBD1	TGTGCCTGGAGTACTCAGGGGGGAAAGAACACTGAAGCTTTCTTT	CAWSTQGGKNTEAFF
TRBV13	TRBJ1-1	many	.	TGTGCCAGCAGCTTAGAGACGGAATTGAACACTGAAGCTTTCTTT	CASSLETELNTEAFF
TRBV4-2	TRBJ1-4	.	TRBD1	TGTGCCAGCAGCCAAGATAGAGGGGGCAAAGTAAAACTGTTTTTT	CASSQDRGGKVKLFF
TRBV15	TRBJ2-7	.	.	TGTGCCACCAGCAGAGTAGCAGGCGAGCAGTACTTC	CATSRVAGEQYF
TRBV9	TRBJ1-3	.	.	TGTGCCAGCAGCGTATTCCGGGGGGGCTCTGGAAACACCATATATTTT	CASSVFRGGSGNTIYF
TRBV18	TRBJ2-1	.	TRBD2	TGTGCCAGCTCACAGATACTAGCGGGAGGGCCAAATGAGCAGTTCTTC	CASSQILAGGPNEQFF
TRBV28	TRBJ1-2	.	.	TGTGCCAGCACGTCGGGTGGGCCCTACTCCTTCGATGGCTACACCTTC	CASTSGGPYSFDGYTF
TRBV30	TRBJ1-1	.	.	TGTGCCTGGAGGAACGTGCAGAACACTGAAGCTTTCTTT	CAWRNVQNTEAFF
TRBV28	TRBJ2-3	.	.	TGTGCCAGCAGTCGGACTTCCCTCGGAGATACGCAGTATTTT	CASSRTSLGDTQYF
TRBV7-2	TRBJ1-1	.	.	TGTGCCAGCACCCGCGGGGAAGACACAAGACGAGGAGCTTTCTTT	CASTRGEDTRRGAFF
TRBV28	TRBJ1-1	.	.	TGTGCCAGCAGCACAGCGCGGGGGCCAGGGGACACTGAAGCTTTCTTT	CASSTARGPGDTEAFF
TRBV28	TRBJ2-5	.	.	TGTGCCAGCAGTTCCCACAGGACGGCATCTGAGACCCAGTACTTC	CASSSHRTASETQYF
TRBV5-4	TRBJ2-2	.	.	TGTGCCAGCAGCGACCCCGGGACCGCCGGGGAGCTGTTTTTT	CASSDPGTAGELFF
TRBV11-2	TRBJ2-1	.	TRBD2	TGTGCCAGCAGGCGAGGACTAGCGTTCAATGAGCAGTTCTTC	CASRRGLAFNEQFF
TRBV19	TRBJ1-1	.	.	TGTGCCAGTAGTCCGGAGGGGCGGATGAACACTGAAGCTTTCTTT	CASSPEGRMNTEAFF
TRBV6-6	TRBJ1-2	.	TRBD1	TGTGCCACCCGGCAGGGGGCGAACTATGGCTACACCTTC	CATRQGANYGYTF
TRBV28	TRBJ2-1	.	.	TGTGCCAGCACAAAGGGTGGGCCCTCCAATGAGCAGTTCTTC	CASTKGGPSNEQFF
TRBV18	TRBJ2-3	.	.	TGTGCCAGCTCACCCCGCCAGGGTGCAGATACGCAGTATTTT	CASSPRQGADTQYF
TRBV11-2	TRBJ2-5	.	.	TGTGCCAGCAGCTTAGAGCGTGCGACCGCCATGGAGCAGTACTTC	CASSLERATAMEQYF